This T cell receptor (beta chain) was captured in a study of T cells after yellow fever vaccination. TCRdb passed the 5' RACE reads through MiXCR, listing each CDR3 protein once. Among about 400,000 distinct CDR3 sequences, roughly 11% were seen once, and the ten largest hold roughly 18%. Trimming stripped 5 bases from V and 3 bases from J, with 19 bases between. The germline V gene has CDR1 DFQATT and CDR2 SNEGSKA (reference sequence). The CDR3 runs 15 residues. This chain connects TRBV20-1 to TRBJ2-5, with D perhaps TRBD1 (5 bases). Material: PBMCs, obtained on the day of the first yellow fever vaccination. The sequence was obtained from a man aged 18-30 years who received the YFV17D yellow fever vaccine. For the CDR3, the DNA is TGCAGTGCTCCTCACTATATCACAGGCAAAGAGACCCAGTACTTC. As protein: CSAPHYITGKETQYF.